The source of this T cell receptor beta chain is a study of blood T cell repertoires in COVID-19. In the study overall: Italy, Spain and the United States were the sources of the convalescent and acute COVID-19 samples. T cells, B-cell-depleted T cells, or PBMCs provided the cDNA or gDNA that served as material.

With V trimmed by 2 bases and J by 7 bases, 6 bases remained unmatched. This CDR3 contains 14 residues. Germline V gene sequence: CDR1 SGHRS, CDR2 YFSETQ. Methods used by the authors: Amplification from reference gene primers served as the basis for estimated nucleated cell counts. Profiled with immunoSEQ multiplex PCR; TCRdb holds only in-frame clones, not every one. The DNA was the basis for D and trimming; V, J and clone size are from that table. Of 200,000 or so clones listed, 84% are singletons. The source is a man aged 35 to 55 who had recovered from COVID-19. The chain joins TRBV5-1 to TRBJ2-7, with 10 positions matching TRBD2. The sequenced sample was peripheral blood. CDR3 sequence: CASSFTLAGQEQYF. CDR3 bases: TGCGCCAGCAGCTTTACACTAGCGGGGCAGGAGCAGTACTTC.